The entry below describes one TCR beta chain. This entry comes from a study of cytomegalovirus exposure and HLA in healthy donors. 60 Vbeta and 13 Jbeta primers were used in PCR. Data came from immunoSEQ multiplex PCR; TCRdb stores just in-frame clones and leaves some out. In the table there are over 90,000 clones, 60% to 75% of which are singletons. Germline V lookup: CDR1 MNHNS, CDR2 SASEGT. V lost 2 bases, J lost 4 bases, and 6 bases stayed unmatched. The CDR3 runs to 15 residues. This TCR was recovered from a man aged 60-69 years in good health and CMV-seronegative. The chain has TRBV6-1 and TRBJ1-2; 8 bases fit TRBD1. Sequenced material: PBMCs. The DNA for the CDR3 is TGTGCCAGCAGTGAAAAGGCAGGGGGCAGCTATGGCTACACCTTC. Its protein is CASSEKAGGSYGYTF.